The source of this TCR beta chain is a study of TIL therapy for anti-PD-1-resistant metastatic lung cancer. The wider study: Median tumor PD-L1 proportion score was under 6.5%. Study-level results: After infusion, TIL clonotypes partly replaced peripheral T cells and declined over months.

Points on this clone: Its antigen remains unknown.

Sequencing used immunoSEQ v3. Survey-level samples got approximately 1.8 million read pairs; deep-level samples got roughly 4.5-6.5 million. The repertoire was sequenced with immunoSEQ multiplex PCR; TCRdb's copy has only in-frame clones and lacks some. The table lists nearly 15,000 clones, 86% of them singletons. The CDR3 consists of 14 residues. V was trimmed by 4 bases and J by 9 bases, leaving 17 bases between them. Germline CDR1 and CDR2: SGHNT and YYREEE (reference sequence). Time point of the sample: pre-treatment sample, taken before nivolumab and TIL therapy. The V call is TRBV5-4, the J call TRBJ2-1, with D possibly being TRBD1 (6 bases). Sequenced here: blood, sampled at baseline. The sequence derives from a person between 30 and 79 years old with non-small cell lung cancer. The CDR3 region has the DNA TGTGCCAGCAGCCCACTACAGGGACCGGGTGAGCAGTTCTTC. It translates to CASSPLQGPGEQFF.